The sequence of this T cell receptor beta chain was determined in a study of shared clonotypes between healthy human individuals. TCRdb's copy holds only in-frame clones and misses some; the assay was immunoSEQ multiplex PCR. The repertoire holds over 2,000,000 clones, with about 94% as singletons. Losses at the gene ends were 6 bases for V and 3 bases for J; bases not matched to a gene: 7. CDR3 length: 14 residues. Germline V gene data show CDR1 as SEHNR and CDR2 as FQNEAQ (reference sequence). Naive CD8 cells comprised CD45RO-negative, CCR7-positively selected cells, excluding terminally differentiated effector memory CD45RA+ cells.

The clonotype originates from a man between 18 and 35 years old in good health. Some clones in this sample may be carry-over from other donors' samples. The rearrangement links TRBV7-9 to TRBJ2-7, with 8 bases identical to TRBD1. Material for sequencing was naive CD8+ T cells from PBMCs. CDR3 protein: CASSSAGGNYEQYF. In DNA, the CDR3 is TGTGCCAGCAGTTCCGCAGGGGGCAACTACGAGCAGTACTTC.